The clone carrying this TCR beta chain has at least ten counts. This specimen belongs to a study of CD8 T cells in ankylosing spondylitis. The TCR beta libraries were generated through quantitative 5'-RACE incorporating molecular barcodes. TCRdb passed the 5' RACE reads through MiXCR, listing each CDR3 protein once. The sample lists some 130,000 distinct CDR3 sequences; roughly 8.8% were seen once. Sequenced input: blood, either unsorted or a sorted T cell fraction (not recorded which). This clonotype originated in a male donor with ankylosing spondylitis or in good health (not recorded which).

The CDR3 DNA is TGCAGTGCCTTCGGGACTAGCGGGAGCAATGAGCAGTTCTTC. Encoded protein: CSAFGTSGSNEQFF. The chain recombines TRBV20-1 with TRBJ2-1, with 14 bases identical to TRBD2. The V and J ends lost 6 bases and 6 bases, in that order; junction bases with no gene match: 4. CDR1 and CDR2 (germline): DFQATT, SNEGSKA (reference sequence). This CDR3 spans 14 amino acids.